This T cell receptor (beta chain) was profiled in a study of siplizumab effects on memory and regulatory T cells. General study findings and limits: In controls, 25% to 30% of mappable alloreactive CD4+ clones were Treg-derived on average, versus about 65% with siplizumab. Alloreactive sequences tracing back to unstimulated CD4+ memory cells fell significantly with siplizumab. Confirmation was lacking for the suppressive function of proliferating Tregs derived from siplizumab cultures.

TCRdb's copy holds only in-frame clones and misses some; the assay was immunoSEQ multiplex PCR. The sample contains fewer than 70,000 clones, 80% to 90% of which appear only once. This clone was found a few times. Its antigen is still unknown. CDR1 and CDR2 from the germline V gene are SGDLS and YYNGEE. V shed 2 bases and J 2 bases; nucleotides not matched to a gene: 10. The CDR3 loop spans 19 amino acids. This TCR was recovered from a human donor in good health. The specimen sequenced was Tregs sorted from blood. The chain has TRBV9 and TRBJ2-2; TRBD2 matches at 12 bases. CDR3 nucleotide sequence: TGTGCCAGCAGCGTTACCGGACTAGCGGGACGAGTCAACACCGGGGAGCTGTTTTTT. It specifies CASSVTGLAGRVNTGELFF.